A single sample is the source of the 20 T cell receptor beta chains below, sequenced in a study of blood T cell repertoires in COVID-19. This table comes from immunoSEQ multiplex PCR, and its TCRdb copy is limited to in-frame clones, with some not included. The data contain 200,000 to 250,000 clones, 75% to 90% of them singletons. The sample taken for sequencing was peripheral blood. The receptors were sampled from a woman older than 75 with COVID-19, enrolled during active disease.

CDR3: CASSLFQGAVSEQYF. CDR3 sequence (DNA): TGCGCCAGCAGCTTGTTTCAGGGGGCAGTGAGCGAGCAGTACTTC. The V and J genes are TRBV5-1 and TRBJ2-7, with 8 nucleotides matching TRBD1. V dropped 1 base and J dropped 6; count of bases not matched to a gene: 9. CDR1 and CDR2 (germline): SGHRS, YFSETQ. CDR3 length: 15 amino acids.

The chain employs TRBV29-1 and TRBJ2-2, with D perhaps TRBD2 (7 bases). The CDR3 totals 15 residues. The V end was cut by 7 bases, the J end by 3 bases, with 18 bases between. The germline V gene encodes CDR1 SQVTM and CDR2 ANQGSEA. The CDR3 region is CSASVRGGDTGELFF. The CDR3 DNA reads TGCAGCGCCTCGGTGAGGGGGGGGGACACCGGGGAGCTGTTTTTT.

The chain is built from TRBV4-3 and TRBJ1-4; 8 bases are shared with TRBD1. Germline loops: CDR1 LGHNA, CDR2 YSLEER. The V gene end was trimmed by 2 bases and the J gene end by 4 bases; junction bases not matched to a gene: 3. This CDR3 comprises 15 residues. The CDR3 DNA reads TGCGCCAGCAGCCAATCGGACAGGGTTAATGAAAAACTGTTTTTT. This sequence encodes CASSQSDRVNEKLFF.

This clone came up a few times. The V call is TRBV7-9, the J call TRBJ2-1; D gene uncertain. The CDR3 contains 13 residues. V was clipped by 4 bases and J by 2 bases, with 6 bases between them. From germline, CDR1 is SEHNR and CDR2 FQNEAQ (reference sequence). CDR3 in DNA: TGTGCCAGCAGCTCCGGAGCCTACAATGAGCAGTTCTTC. Its protein is CASSSGAYNEQFF.

The gene calls are TRBV10-3 and TRBJ2-7; 9 positions match TRBD1. Germline CDR1 ENHRY, CDR2 SYGVKD. The CDR3 consists of 15 residues. The J segment lost 4 bases and the V segment lost 4 bases, leaving 8 bases of the junction unmatched. The CDR3 coding sequence is TGTGCCATCAGTGGAACAGGGGGCCTACCGTACGAGCAGTACTTC. It translates to CAISGTGGLPYEQYF.

V and J are TRBV29-1 and TRBJ1-1; the D gene is possibly TRBD1 (5 bases). CDR3 size: 11 residues. Germline CDR1 SQVTM, CDR2 ANQGSEA. Between the trimmed V and J ends, which lost 4 bases and 6 bases, there was a span of 9 bases. The DNA of the CDR3 is TGCAGCGTTGCAGGGCCCTCTGAAGCTTTCTTT. Translating gives CSVAGPSEAFF.

This sequence joins TRBV5-1 and TRBJ1-3; no definite D call. The V gene's germline CDR1 is SGHRS and CDR2 YFSETQ. V shed 0 bases and J shed 4 bases, with 8 bases lying between them. This CDR3 spans 14 amino acids. DNA for the CDR3: TGCGCCAGCAGCTTGGTAGGGAGGGGAAACACCATATATTTT. Encoded protein: CASSLVGRGNTIYF. The whole variable domain, remainder taken from reference TRBV5-1 and TRBJ1-3, is KAGVTQTPRYLIKTRGQQVTLSCSPISGHRSVSWYQQTPGQGLQFLFEYFSETQRNKGNFPGRFSGRQFSNSRSEMNVSTLELGDSALYLCASSLVGRGNTIYFGEGSWLTVV.

This clone was seen a few times. J is TRBJ2-1 and V is TRBV10-2; 8 nucleotides align to TRBD2. CDR1 and CDR2 (germline): WSHSY, SAAADI. The CDR3 covers 16 residues. V lost 5 bases, J lost 2 bases, and 8 bases stayed unmatched. The CDR3 region is CASSREGGFTYNEQFF. DNA of the CDR3: TGCGCCAGCAGTCGGGAGGGAGGGTTCACCTACAATGAGCAGTTCTTC.

The chain is built from TRBV19 and TRBJ1-1; no clear D gene. The CDR3 contains 14 residues. Trimming took off 4 bases at V and 3 bases at J, with 12 bases between the two ends. CDR1 and CDR2 (germline): LNHDA, SQIVND (reference sequence). This CDR3 is CASSRREKDTEAFF. The CDR3 region has the DNA TGTGCCAGTAGTAGGAGGGAGAAGGACACTGAAGCTTTCTTT. Full variable domain (rest looked up from reference TRBV19 and TRBJ1-1): DGGITQSPKYLFRKEGQNVTLSCEQNLNHDAMYWYRQDPGQGLRLIYYSQIVNDFQKGDIAEGYSVSREKKESFPLTVTSAQKNPTAFYLCASSRREKDTEAFFGQGTRLTVV.

Notes on this clone: The DNA is left out, because the CDR3 cannot be placed on it with certainty; the CDR3 is given as TCRdb lists it. The chain carries TRBV2 and TRBJ1-5. The CDR3 adds up to 15 amino acids, both ends counted. Germline loops: CDR1 SNHLY, CDR2 FYNNEI. The CDR3 reads CASSTSGLGNQPQHF.

The chain couples TRBV28 to TRBJ2-3; a weak D match, TRBD1 (6 bases). CDR1 is MDHEN and CDR2 is SYDVKM in the germline V gene. Trimming left V 4 bases short and J 2 bases short, with 16 bases between. This CDR3 comprises 16 residues. The CDR3 sequence is CASSSIQGWNTDTQYF. Written as DNA, the CDR3 is TGTGCCAGCAGTTCCATACAGGGTTGGAACACAGATACGCAGTATTTT.

This clone was seen only once. The chain joins TRBV24-1 to TRBJ2-1; 10 bases agree with TRBD1. This CDR3 spans 14 amino acids. The V and J ends lost 9 bases and 5 bases, in that order; junction bases with no gene match: 6. Germline-derived CDR1 and CDR2 are KGHDR and SFDVKD. The CDR3 here is CATGQGGTHNEQFF. The CDR3 DNA follows: TGTGCCACCGGACAGGGGGGTACTCACAATGAGCAGTTCTTC.

This clone was counted between two and nine times. This sequence joins TRBV7-2 and TRBJ1-2; TRBD1 might be the D (6 bases). The V and J ends lost 1 base and 5 bases respectively, with 11 bases between them. Germline V gene sequence: CDR1 SGHTA, CDR2 FQGNSA. There are 14 residues in the CDR3. CDR3 amino acids: CASSLETGNYGYTF. CDR3 sequence (DNA): TGTGCCAGCAGCTTAGAAACAGGGAATTATGGCTACACCTTC.

CDR3 sequence reads: CASSVFPGTGYSNQPQHF. Written as DNA, the CDR3 is TGTGCCAGCAGCGTCTTTCCTGGGACAGGATATAGCAATCAGCCCCAGCATTTT. The chain is built from TRBV7-9 and TRBJ1-5; 8 bases map to TRBD1. Germline V CDR1 and CDR2: SEHNR, FQNEAQ (reference sequence). The V and J ends lost 5 bases and 0 bases, in that order; junction bases with no gene match: 12. The CDR3 contains 18 residues.

As regards this clone: The same CDR3 arises from other DNA sequences in this sample as well. J is TRBJ1-1 and V is TRBV11-2, with D uncertain. CDR3 length: 13 residues. The V end lost 2 bases, the J end lost 1 base, and 5 bases lay between the germline ends. Germline V gene sequence: CDR1 SGHAT, CDR2 FQNNGV. The CDR3 DNA is TGTGCCAGCAGCTTACGGGGGAACACTGAAGCTTTCTTT. This translates into CASSLRGNTEAFF.

The chain combines TRBV7-8 with TRBJ1-5, with TRBD1 identical over 8 bases. V shed 5 bases and J 5 bases; nucleotides not matched to a gene: 8. The germline CDR1 and CDR2 sequences are SGHVS and FQNEAQ. This CDR3 has 15 residues. The CDR3, as DNA: TGTGCCAGCAGCGTATCAGGGGGCCGGGATCAGCCCCAGCATTTT. Protein: CASSVSGGRDQPQHF. Complete variable domain (other parts from reference TRBV7-8 and TRBJ1-5): GAGVSQSPRYKVAKRGQDVALRCDPISGHVSLFWYQQALGQGPEFLTYFQNEAQLDKSGLPSDRFFAERPEGSVSTLKIQRTQQEDSAVYLCASSVSGGRDQPQHFGDGTRLSIL.

The chain joins TRBV2 to TRBJ1-1, with TRBD1 as a possible D gene (6 bases). Deletions cut 6 bases from V and 0 bases from J, with 8 bases between. The CDR3 is 13 amino acids. Germline V gene lookup returns CDR1 SNHLY and CDR2 FYNNEI. Here the CDR3 reads CASRQGMNTEAFF. The CDR3 nucleotides read TGTGCCAGCAGACAGGGAATGAACACTGAAGCTTTCTTT.

This chain connects TRBV6-5 to TRBJ2-7; 8 nucleotides match TRBD2. The CDR3 loop spans 15 amino acids. The V gene's germline CDR1 is MNHEY and CDR2 SVGAGI. The junction had 11 bases not matched to a gene; V was cut back by 8 bases and J by 2 bases. The CDR3 region has the DNA TGTGCCAGCCGTAGATTCGGACTAGCACCCTACGAGCAGTACTTC. This encodes CASRRFGLAPYEQYF.

As for this clone: The sample contains more than one DNA sequence encoding this CDR3. V usage is TRBV30 and J usage is TRBJ2-3; tentative D call: TRBD2 (5 bases). The CDR3 contains 12 residues. V was clipped by 1 base and J by 5 bases, with 7 bases between them. Per the germline V gene, CDR1 is GTSNPN and CDR2 is SVGIG (reference sequence). The CDR3: CAWSGGGDTQYF. CDR3 in DNA: TGTGCCTGGAGTGGTGGAGGAGATACGCAGTATTTT.

The chain uses TRBV5-4 and TRBJ2-7; D is perhaps TRBD2 (7 bases). Germline-derived CDR1 and CDR2 are SGHNT and YYREEE (reference sequence). Trimming removed 1 base at V and 7 bases at J, with 18 bases between. The CDR3 spans 15 residues. The CDR3 region is CASSLSVAGAGEQYF. CDR3 bases: TGTGCCAGCAGCTTGAGCGTCGCGGGGGCGGGGGAGCAGTACTTC.